This entry describes one T cell receptor (beta chain). Its binding antigen is unknown. No much larger clonotype is one base removed from it; base qualities were not supplied. The sample's treatment or condition label is to be understood as: in vitro stimulation with specific CMV peptide epitopes to enrich CMV-specific T cells. The data originate from a study of T cell repertoires in cytomegalovirus infection (dated by TCRdb to between 2017 and 2020). Broadly, across the study: Recently identified HLA-C-restricted CMV epitopes, whose presentation resists viral immunomodulation, were targeted by peptide stimulations together with well-studied HLA-B-restricted epitopes. Donor HLA type was relevant to the analysis, as public TCR beta signatures indicated carriage of CMV infection together with the matching HLA type.

Ends trimmed: V by 3 bases, J by 4 bases; bases unmatched to a gene: 3. The CDR3, from cysteine to phenylalanine, totals 14 residues. CDR3 DNA is the only sequence kept; it has 42 bases, read in frame from the first base. The germline V gene specifies SGHDT as CDR1 and YYEEEE as CDR2. What the study reported, not specific to this receptor: Carriers of CMV infection plus the relevant HLA type were discriminated by the cumulative frequency of public TCR beta family members in the study cohort and in an independent approximately 340-donor cohort. The ex vivo response was dominated by HLA-C-restricted CMV-specific TCR beta clonotypes, which also provided the single most frequent clonotype in two of eight donors.

The run used an Illumina HiSeq 1500. The raw public reads went through TCRdb reprocessing: fastp at Q25, MiXCR clone calling, in-frame beta chains kept. Every distinct CDR3 protein forms one entry, paired with its most common genes and DNA. This sample holds some 900,000 distinct CDR3 sequences; 30% to 35% were observed only once. Around an eighth of the sample is held by the ten biggest clonotypes. The starting material was cultured CD8+ T cells from PBMCs, obtained from culture after CMV antigen stimulation. The V gene is TRBV5-6 and the J gene is TRBJ1-2, with TRBD1 matching 10 junction bases. The receptor was isolated from a human donor in good health (CMV status not recorded). Some clones in this sample may be carry-over from other donors' samples. This receptor carries the CDR3 CASSSGQGPYGYTF. In nucleotide form, the sequence is TGTGCCAGCAGCTCGGGACAGGGGCCCTATGGCTACACCTTC.